Following are 22 T cell receptor beta chains from one sample sequenced in a study of CD8+ T cells in alopecia areata. The treatment here: oral pan-JAK inhibitor, 5-10 mg twice daily. RNA was extracted and reverse transcribed into cDNA as the sequencing template. Assay used: immunoSEQ multiplex PCR; TCRdb lists only in-frame clones, some missing. The sample has approximately 170,000 clones; roughly 60% are singletons. Sequenced here: CD4+ T cells sorted from blood, sampled at week 24, from a patient treated with tofacitinib. All receptors derive from a human donor with alopecia areata.

The chain carries TRBV18 and TRBJ2-7, with D maybe TRBD2 (5 bases). Trimming took 5 bases from V and 7 from J, leaving 9 bases between them. Germline V gene sequence: CDR1 KGHSH, CDR2 LQKENI. CDR3 length: 11 residues. CDR3 region: CASSATGEQYF. As DNA, the CDR3 is TGTGCCAGCTCAGCTACGGGAGAGCAGTACTTC.

The chain recombines TRBV7-9 with TRBJ1-4; possible D gene TRBD1, 5 bases. The CDR3 runs to 14 residues. Germline lookup yields CDR1 SEHNR and CDR2 FQNEAQ (reference sequence). V lost 4 bases to trimming and J lost 8 bases, with 14 bases between them. CDR3 coding DNA: TGTGCCAGCAGCTGGGGACGGACAAACGAAAAACTGTTTTTT. Its translation is CASSWGRTNEKLFF.

CDR3 nucleotide sequence: TGTGCCAGCAGCAAAATTAGCGGGATTATCACAGATACGCAGTATTTT. Protein product: CASSKISGIITDTQYF. This chain connects TRBV11-1 to TRBJ2-3; 8 bases map to TRBD2. The CDR3 contains 16 residues. Trimming took 5 bases from V and 2 from J; bases not matched to a gene: 9. The germline gives CDR1 SGHAT, CDR2 FQDESV (reference sequence).

V is TRBV29-1 and J is TRBJ1-2; D remains unclear. Trimming removed 4 bases at V and 0 bases at J, with 9 bases between. The CDR3 totals 13 residues. The germline V gene has CDR1 SQVTM and CDR2 ANQGSEA. CDR3 sequence (DNA): TGCAGCGTTGTCTCAGGAGCTAACTATGGCTACACCTTC. It codes for CSVVSGANYGYTF.

The chain uses TRBV4-1 and TRBJ2-5; D tentatively fits TRBD1 or TRBD2 (6 bases each). This CDR3 has 14 amino acids. V dropped 4 bases and J dropped 1 base, with 10 bases sitting between them. Germline V CDR1 and CDR2: MGHRA, YSYEKL. In DNA, the CDR3 is TGCGCCAGCAGCCCCTCGGGGGCCCAAGAGACCCAGTACTTC. Amino acid sequence: CASSPSGAQETQYF.

This chain links TRBV25-1 with TRBJ2-7; D not resolved. CDR3 length: 15 amino acids. V was clipped by 4 bases and J by 6 bases, with 19 bases between them. Per the germline V gene, CDR1 is MGHDK and CDR2 is SYGVNS. The CDR3 loop is CASSGFPPASFEQYF. Written as DNA, the CDR3 is TGTGCCAGCAGTGGATTTCCCCCTGCGAGTTTCGAGCAGTACTTC.

This clone was seen a handful of times. This sequence joins TRBV5-1 and TRBJ2-7, with D possibly being TRBD1 (6 bases). The CDR3 runs to 12 residues. CDR1 and CDR2 from the germline V gene are SGHRS and YFSETQ. V was shortened by 2 bases and J by 6 bases, with 9 bases between the two germline ends. The CDR3 loop reads CASSFRRGEQYF. The CDR3 DNA sequence: TGCGCCAGCAGCTTCCGCAGGGGCGAGCAGTACTTC.

The rearrangement uses TRBV9 and TRBJ1-6, with D tentatively TRBD1 (5 bases). Germline V lookup: CDR1 SGDLS, CDR2 YYNGEE. CDR3 size: 13 residues. V lost 2 bases and J 16 bases, leaving 16 bases between the germline ends. Here the CDR3 reads CASSVAGGRDLHF. DNA of the CDR3: TGTGCCAGCAGCGTTGCCGGGGGGAGGGATCTCCACTTT.

The chain links TRBV7-9 to TRBJ1-2, with 8 nucleotides matching TRBD1. The germline gives CDR1 SEHNR, CDR2 FQNEAQ (reference sequence). The CDR3 consists of 14 residues. Trimming at V came to 2 bases and at J to 7 bases, leaving 6 bases not matched to a gene. CDR3 amino acids: CASSLPDRVGGYTF. Here the CDR3 DNA reads TGTGCCAGCAGCTTACCGGACAGGGTGGGTGGCTACACCTTC.

There are a few counts of this clone. This chain's CDR3 is CAWRPGSNNEQFF. Written as DNA, the CDR3 is TGTGCCTGGAGACCAGGGTCCAATAATGAGCAGTTCTTC. This chain uses TRBV30 with TRBJ2-1; tentative D call: TRBD1 (5 bases). CDR1 GTSNPN and CDR2 SVGIG come from the germline V gene (reference sequence). The CDR3 contains 13 residues. The V end was cut by 3 bases, the J end by 7 bases, with 13 bases between.

The chain combines TRBV9 with TRBJ2-5; D ambiguous. The CDR3 runs 9 residues. CDR1 is SGDLS and CDR2 is YYNGEE in the germline V gene. The CDR3 is CTTEETQYF. The CDR3 DNA sequence: TGTACGACCGAAGAGACCCAGTACTTC.

The J gene is TRBJ2-7, the V gene TRBV29-1, with D uncertain. The V gene lost 0 bases and the J gene lost 3 bases, with 3 bases spanning the gap. This CDR3 region has 11 residues. Germline V gives CDR1 SQVTM, CDR2 ANQGSEA. CDR3 region: CSVEDLYEQYF. In DNA, the CDR3 is TGCAGCGTTGAAGATCTCTACGAGCAGTACTTC.

The chain links TRBV6-6 to TRBJ1-5; D is uncertain. Trimming left V 5 bases short and J 2 bases short, with 10 bases between. The V gene's germline CDR1 is MNHNY and CDR2 SVGAGI (reference sequence). CDR3 length: 14 residues. The CDR3 region has the DNA TGTGCCAGCAGTCCCTCCGCCGGCAATCAGCCCCAGCATTTT. As protein: CASSPSAGNQPQHF.

In this sample, this clone turned up a few times. The chain uses TRBV29-1 and TRBJ1-2, with 9 bases matching TRBD1. Trimming at V came to 7 bases and at J to 7 bases, leaving 4 bases not matched to a gene. The CDR3 consists of 11 residues. CDR1 SQVTM and CDR2 ANQGSEA come from the germline V gene. CDR3 protein: CSAGTGTGYTF. In DNA form, the CDR3 reads TGCAGCGCCGGGACAGGGACTGGCTACACCTTC.

This clone was detected only a few times. The chain carries TRBV25-1 and TRBJ1-2; 8 bases align to TRBD1. The CDR3 runs 14 residues. V shed 6 bases and J 4 bases; nucleotides not matched to a gene: 7. Germline values: CDR1 MGHDK, CDR2 SYGVNS. The CDR3 loop is CASRDREESYGYTF. For the CDR3, the DNA is TGTGCCAGCAGGGACAGGGAGGAAAGCTATGGCTACACCTTC.

The chain couples TRBV13 to TRBJ2-5; D is possibly TRBD2 (5 bases). CDR1 and CDR2 from the germline V gene are PRHDT and FYEKMQ (reference sequence). The CDR3 has 14 residues. Trimming took off 5 bases at V and 4 bases at J, with 14 bases between the two ends. In nucleotides, the CDR3 is TGTGCCAGCAGCCTCACTAGACTGGGAGAGACCCAGTACTTC. It translates to CASSLTRLGETQYF.

The rearrangement links TRBV29-1 to TRBJ1-2; D uncertain. The ends were cut back, 8 bases at V and 4 bases at J, with 20 bases in the middle. This CDR3 spans 14 amino acids. CDR1 and CDR2 (germline): SQVTM, ANQGSEA. CDR3: CSTYPGEATYGYTF. The CDR3 DNA reads as TGCAGCACCTACCCCGGGGAGGCCACCTATGGCTACACCTTC.

This chain joins TRBV15 and TRBJ2-7; D gene uncertain. This CDR3 contains 13 residues. V was shortened by 0 bases and J by 0 bases, with 3 bases between the two germline ends. Germline CDR1 LNHNV, CDR2 YYDKDF (reference sequence). The CDR3 bases are TGTGCCACCAGCAGAGACGTCTCCTACGAGCAGTACTTC. Its protein is CATSRDVSYEQYF.

V usage is TRBV30 and J usage is TRBJ1-1; the match to TRBD1 covers 8 bases. This CDR3 is 15 amino acids long. CDR1 is GTSNPN and CDR2 is SVGIG in the germline V gene (reference sequence). The V gene end was trimmed by 1 base and the J gene end by 5 bases; junction bases not matched to a gene: 9. CDR3 sequence reads: CAWSAPTGAGTEAFF. As DNA, the CDR3 is TGTGCCTGGAGTGCCCCGACAGGGGCAGGGACTGAAGCTTTCTTT. Based on the CDR3 plus reference TRBV30 and TRBJ1-1, the full variable domain is SQTIHQWPATLVQPVGSPLSLECTVEGTSNPNLYWYRQAAGRGLQLLFYSVGIGQISSEVPQNLSASRPQDRQFILSSKKLLLSDSGFYLCAWSAPTGAGTEAFFGQGTRLTVV.

The sample holds a few counts of this clone. V usage is TRBV29-1 and J usage is TRBJ1-2; 8 bases align to TRBD1. The CDR3 loop spans 14 amino acids. V trimming: 6 bases; J trimming: 6 bases; junction bases outside the gene matches: 12. Germline V gene data show CDR1 as SQVTM and CDR2 as ANQGSEA. The CDR3 coding sequence is TGCAGCGTCCCTGGCGGACAGGGAAAGGATGGCTACACCTTC. Its translation: CSVPGGQGKDGYTF.

About this clone: An end of the junction does not agree with germline; a read error may underlie this. This sample also contains other DNA sequences that code for the same CDR3. The genes are TRBV7-7 and TRBJ2-2; D is undetermined. Germline CDR1 SSHAT, CDR2 FNYEAQ (reference sequence). The CDR3 has 13 amino acids. The CDR3, as DNA: TGTGCTAGCAGCTTAGCCCCCACCGGGGAGCTGTTTTTT. Amino acid sequence: CASSLAPTGELFF.

V usage is TRBV29-1 and J usage is TRBJ2-7; the match to TRBD1 covers 7 bases. Losses at the gene ends were 2 bases for V and 0 bases for J; bases not matched to a gene: 1. This CDR3 is 13 amino acids long. Per the germline V gene, CDR1 is SQVTM and CDR2 is ANQGSEA. CDR3 sequence (DNA): TGCAGCGTTGAACGGGACAGCTCCTACGAGCAGTACTTC. The encoded protein is CSVERDSSYEQYF.